This TCR beta chain was documented in a study of long-term antiretroviral therapy in people with HIV. Findings of the study overall: Diversity increased after ART yet remained lower than in transplant donor controls.

Worth noting for this clone: Its antigen is unknown.

The CDR3 consists of 15 residues. Trimming cost V 2 bases and J 7 bases, with 18 bases left between them. CDR1 is SGHRS, CDR2 YFSETQ, per germline. Samples were assayed with immunoSEQ v3.0 at survey level. TCRdb's copy holds only in-frame clones and misses some; the assay was immunoSEQ multiplex PCR. The top ten hold over 4% of the sample, which has about 20,000 clones, approximately 86% seen once. Sequenced material: unsorted PBMCs, taken 2.1 years after starting antiretroviral therapy. The chain couples TRBV5-1 to TRBJ1-2; D remains ambiguous. This clonotype was obtained from a man younger than 35 with HIV. CDR3 coding DNA: TGCGCCAGCAGCTTAAGGTCCGGACTGGAGGTTGGCTACACCTTC. It codes for CASSLRSGLEVGYTF.